This T cell receptor beta chain was sequenced during a study of blood T cell repertoires in COVID-19. Looking at the study overall: Samples representing acute and convalescent COVID-19 were sourced from the United States, Italy and Spain. The analysed material was cDNA or gDNA that came from T cells, B-cell-depleted T cells, or PBMCs.

CDR3 length: 15 residues. Germline CDR1 reads SGHVS; CDR2 reads FNYEAQ. Between the trimmed V and J ends, which lost 4 bases and 4 bases, there was a span of 14 bases. In the original workflow: Amplifying reference gene primers gave estimates of nucleated cell counts. Sequencing used immunoSEQ multiplex PCR; TCRdb keeps in-frame clones, though not all of them. V and J calls and clone size follow that table, whereas D and trimming were derived from the DNA. The sample has about 110,000 clones, more than 75% seen once. This sequence was found in a woman between 45 and 65 years old with acute or convalescent COVID-19. Sequenced sample: peripheral blood. The chain links TRBV7-6 to TRBJ1-3, with TRBD1 as a possible D gene (5 bases). The CDR3 is CASSSRVKEGNTIYF. The CDR3 DNA sequence: TGTGCCAGCAGCTCCAGGGTTAAGGAGGGAAACACCATATATTTT. Variable domain in full (rest from reference TRBV7-6 and TRBJ1-3): GAGVSQSPRYKVTKRGQDVALRCDPISGHVSLYWYRQALGQGPEFLTYFNYEAQQDKSGLPNDRFSAERPEGSISTLTIQRTEQRDSAMYRCASSSRVKEGNTIYFGEGSWLTVV.